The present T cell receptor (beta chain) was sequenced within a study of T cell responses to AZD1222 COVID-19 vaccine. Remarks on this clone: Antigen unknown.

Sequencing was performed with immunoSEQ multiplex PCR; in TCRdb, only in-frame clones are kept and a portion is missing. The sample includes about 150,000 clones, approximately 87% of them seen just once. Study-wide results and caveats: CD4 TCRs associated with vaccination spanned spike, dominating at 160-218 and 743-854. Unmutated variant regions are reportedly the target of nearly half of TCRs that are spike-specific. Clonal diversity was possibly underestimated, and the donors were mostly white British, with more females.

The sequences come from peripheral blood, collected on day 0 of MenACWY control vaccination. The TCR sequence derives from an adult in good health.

CDR3 nucleotide sequence: TGTGCCAGCACCCTGAGAGGGGAGGGATCCTATAATTCACCCCTCCACTTT. Protein sequence: CASTLRGEGSYNSPLHF. This chain connects TRBV13 to TRBJ1-6, with D perhaps TRBD1 (5 bases). The germline CDR1 and CDR2 sequences are PRHDT and FYEKMQ (reference sequence). The CDR3 sequence is 17 residues long. The V end lost 7 bases, the J end lost 1 base, and 17 bases lay between the germline ends.